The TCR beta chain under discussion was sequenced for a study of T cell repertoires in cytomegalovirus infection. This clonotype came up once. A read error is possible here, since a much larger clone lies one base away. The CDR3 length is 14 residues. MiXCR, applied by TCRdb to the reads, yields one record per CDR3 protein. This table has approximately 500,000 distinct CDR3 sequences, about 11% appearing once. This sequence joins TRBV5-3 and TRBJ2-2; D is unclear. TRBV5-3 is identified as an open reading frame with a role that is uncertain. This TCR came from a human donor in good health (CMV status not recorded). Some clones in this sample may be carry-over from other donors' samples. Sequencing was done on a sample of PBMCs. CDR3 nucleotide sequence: TGTGCCAGCAGCTTTGGGGTCACCACCGGGGAGCTGTTTTTT. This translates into CASSFGVTTGELFF.